The 20 T cell receptor beta chains given below trace back to one sample, sequenced in a study of early T cells in non-severe SARS-CoV-2 infection. MiXCR, applied by TCRdb to the 5' RACE reads, yields one record per CDR3 protein. This table has tens of thousands of distinct CDR3 sequences, roughly 12% appearing once. Sequenced: whole blood. The source of these receptors is an adult who was a healthcare worker with PCR-confirmed SARS-CoV-2 infection or an uninfected control (not recorded which).

The CDR3 DNA sequence: TGCGCCAGCAGCCCTTACGGGGACAGGCTCACTGATACGCAGTATTTT. Its translation: CASSPYGDRLTDTQYF. The chain has TRBV5-1 and TRBJ2-3, with 8 bases matching TRBD1. Germline values: CDR1 SGHRS, CDR2 YFSETQ. V lost 4 bases and J lost 6; bases outside the gene matches: 13. CDR3 length: 16 amino acids.

This clonotype was seen ten or more times. This rearrangement joins TRBV7-8 to TRBJ1-1; tentatively, D is TRBD1 (6 bases). Germline CDR1 reads SGHVS; CDR2 reads FQNEAQ. V lost 2 bases, J lost 0 bases, and 16 bases lay in between. This CDR3 is 17 amino acids long. The CDR3 reads CASSLLGGQAMNTEAFF. CDR3 bases: TGTGCCAGCAGCTTATTGGGGGGGCAGGCGATGAACACTGAAGCTTTCTTT. The variable domain in full, completed from reference TRBV7-8 and TRBJ1-1, reads GAGVSQSPRYKVAKRGQDVALRCDPISGHVSLFWYQQALGQGPEFLTYFQNEAQLDKSGLPSDRFFAERPEGSVSTLKIQRTQQEDSAVYLCASSLLGGQAMNTEAFFGQGTRLTVV.

This clonotype was detected a few times. The gene calls are TRBV5-1 and TRBJ1-6; D remains unclear. The CDR3 extends over 17 amino acids. Trimming stripped 0 bases from V and 6 bases from J, with 16 bases between. Per germline, CDR1 SGHRS and CDR2 YFSETQ. The CDR3 here is CASSLGGDLTGNSPLHF. The CDR3 DNA is TGCGCCAGCAGCTTGGGTGGGGATTTGACCGGTAATTCACCCCTCCACTTT. The variable domain in full, with the rest retrieved from reference TRBV5-1 and TRBJ1-6, is KAGVTQTPRYLIKTRGQQVTLSCSPISGHRSVSWYQQTPGQGLQFLFEYFSETQRNKGNFPGRFSGRQFSNSRSEMNVSTLELGDSALYLCASSLGGDLTGNSPLHFGNGTRLTVT.

This clonotype has ten or more counts. This chain uses TRBV20-1 with TRBJ2-3; 13 bases map to TRBD2. The V gene end was trimmed by 7 bases and the J gene end by 3 bases; junction bases not matched to a gene: 4. CDR1 is DFQATT and CDR2 is SNEGSKA in the germline V gene (reference sequence). This CDR3 region has 14 residues. CDR3 in DNA: TGCAGTGTTCGGACTAGCGGGGGAACAGATACGCAGTATTTT. Translation gives CSVRTSGGTDTQYF.

This clonotype was seen at least ten times. V usage is TRBV6-5 and J usage is TRBJ1-1; 9 positions match TRBD1. The CDR3 length is 15 residues. The trim removed 6 bases at V and 6 bases at J, leaving 11 bases unmatched. Germline-derived CDR1 and CDR2 are MNHEY and SVGAGI. This CDR3 reads CASSNRDRVGSEAFF. CDR3 bases: TGTGCCAGCAGCAACCGGGACAGGGTAGGCTCTGAAGCTTTCTTT.

A note on this clonotype: Sequence at one end of the junction differs from germline and may be a read error. V is TRBV7-9 and J is TRBJ2-1, with 8 nucleotides matching TRBD2. This CDR3 has 14 residues. Germline-derived CDR1 and CDR2 are SEHNR and FQNEAQ (reference sequence). The CDR3 here is CASSLAGTSREQFF. CDR3 DNA: TGTGCCAGCAGTTTAGCCGGGACTAGTAGGGAGCAGTTCTTC.

The genes are TRBV30 and TRBJ1-2; D possibly corresponds to TRBD1 (5 bases). CDR3 length: 12 residues. Trimming removed 1 base from V and 8 bases from J, with 11 bases in between. The V gene's germline CDR1 is GTSNPN and CDR2 SVGIG (reference sequence). The CDR3 DNA reads TGTGCCTGGAGTGGGGGCCCGGGCGGCTACACCTTC. Its protein is CAWSGGPGGYTF.

This clonotype was observed at least ten times. The gene calls are TRBV27 and TRBJ1-5; a weak D match, TRBD1 (6 bases). V shed 4 bases and J shed 4 bases, with 17 bases lying between them. There are 16 residues in the CDR3. The germline V gene encodes CDR1 MNHEY and CDR2 SMNVEV (reference sequence). CDR3 loop: CASSYRMGHRNQPQHF. The CDR3 coding sequence is TGTGCCAGCAGTTATAGAATGGGACACCGGAATCAGCCCCAGCATTTT.

In this sample, this clonotype turned up many times. The V call is TRBV11-2, the J call TRBJ2-6; D is uncertain. CDR1 is SGHAT, CDR2 FQNNGV, per germline. The germline V and J ends were trimmed by 1 base and 4 bases, with 5 bases remaining between them. The CDR3 sequence is 14 residues long. In DNA form, the CDR3 reads TGTGCCAGCAGCTTAGTTCGCGGGGCCAACGTCCTGACTTTC. Translating it yields CASSLVRGANVLTF.

Details on this clonotype: One base away lies a much larger clone, so this may be a sequencing read error. This chain links TRBV5-1 with TRBJ2-3; 7 bases match TRBD1. This CDR3 is 15 amino acids long. Germline assignment: CDR1 SGHRS and CDR2 YFSETQ. In DNA form, the CDR3 reads TGCGCCAGCAGTCCCGGGACAGACTTCACAGATACGCAGTTTTTT. It codes for CASSPGTDFTDTQFF.

This CDR3 reads CASSWTEETQYF. CDR3 nucleotide sequence: TGTGCCAGCAGCTGGACGGAAGAGACCCAGTACTTC. V gene TRBV7-9 combines with J gene TRBJ2-5; no firm D call. Germline assignment: CDR1 SEHNR and CDR2 FQNEAQ (reference sequence). The CDR3 consists of 12 residues. Between the trimmed V and J ends, which lost 4 bases and 3 bases, there was a span of 6 bases.

This clonotype has a count of ten or more. This chain uses TRBV30 with TRBJ2-2; D ambiguous. The CDR3 is 15 residues long. Germline CDR1 is GTSNPN and CDR2 is SVGIG (reference sequence). The V gene lost 4 bases and the J gene lost 0 bases, with 12 bases spanning the gap. The CDR3 bases are TGTGCCTGGACCCTGGGCAGGACGAACACCGGGGAGCTGTTTTTT. It is translated as CAWTLGRTNTGELFF.

This clonotype has a handful of counts. The chain couples TRBV7-9 to TRBJ2-3; possibly TRBD1 for D (5 bases). The CDR3 runs to 16 residues. The germline V gene has CDR1 SEHNR and CDR2 FQNEAQ (reference sequence). V lost 2 bases to trimming and J lost 6 bases, with 18 bases between them. CDR3 DNA sequence: TGTGCCAGCAGCTTATGGCGTTGGGGCCCAGCGGATACGCAGTATTTT. Translating gives CASSLWRWGPADTQYF.

The chain uses TRBV18 and TRBJ2-1; no definite D call. Germline CDR1 and CDR2: KGHSH and LQKENI. V lost 1 base, J lost 5 bases, and 6 bases lay in between. The CDR3 sequence is 13 residues long. CDR3 amino acids: CASSPLTDNEQFF. The CDR3 DNA follows: TGTGCCAGCTCACCACTCACTGACAATGAGCAGTTCTTC.

This clonotype turned up a few times. The rearrangement joins TRBV3-1 to TRBJ2-4; 11 bases align to TRBD2. This CDR3 is built from 16 residues. Losses at the gene ends were 2 bases for V and 1 base for J; bases not matched to a gene: 1. Germline V CDR1 and CDR2: LGHDT, YNNKEL (reference sequence). The CDR3 coding sequence is TGTGCCAGCAGCCAACCTAGCGGGGGGGCCAAAAACATTCAGTACTTC. Translated: CASSQPSGGAKNIQYF.

This clonotype was recorded a few times. V and J are TRBV6-5 and TRBJ2-6; D is uncertain. The CDR3 is 16 residues long. Germline CDR1 reads MNHEY; CDR2 reads SVGAGI. The V gene lost 0 bases and the J gene lost 0 bases, with 6 bases spanning the gap. The CDR3, as DNA: TGTGCCAGCAGTTACTCCGGGCCCTCTGGGGCCAACGTCCTGACTTTC. Translation: CASSYSGPSGANVLTF.

This clonotype has ten or more counts. The J gene is TRBJ2-7, the V gene TRBV13; D gene unclear. Trimming stripped 2 bases from V and 3 bases from J, with 5 bases between. The CDR3 has 12 amino acids. Germline V gene sequence: CDR1 PRHDT, CDR2 FYEKMQ (reference sequence). The CDR3: CASSLTGYEQYF. Here the CDR3 DNA reads TGTGCCAGCAGCTTAACCGGCTACGAGCAGTACTTC.

The gene calls are TRBV11-2 and TRBJ2-5, with 13 bases identical to TRBD2. This CDR3 comprises 16 residues. V lost 5 bases, J lost 2 bases, and 5 bases stayed unmatched. Germline lookup yields CDR1 SGHAT and CDR2 FQNNGV. CDR3 sequence (DNA): TGTGCCAGCAGCCCCGGGGGACTAGCGGGACAAGAGACCCAGTACTTC. Translated, it gives CASSPGGLAGQETQYF.

This clonotype occurred a few times. The rearrangement links TRBV27 to TRBJ1-2; D is possibly TRBD1 (6 bases). The CDR3 is 15 residues long. The germline V gene encodes CDR1 MNHEY and CDR2 SMNVEV (reference sequence). V gave up 4 bases and J gave up 2 bases, with 14 bases separating them. The chain's CDR3 is CASSSWTRGNYGYTF. The CDR3 DNA sequence: TGTGCCAGCAGTTCCTGGACAAGGGGGAACTATGGCTACACCTTC.

The chain links TRBV18 to TRBJ2-2, with 10 nucleotides matching TRBD1. With 3 bases clipped from V and 1 base from J, the junction kept 2 bases outside the gene matches. CDR3 length equals 16 residues. Germline V gene sequence: CDR1 KGHSH, CDR2 LQKENI. The CDR3 region has the DNA TGTGCCAGCTCACCGACAGGGGGCAGGAACACCGGGGAGCTGTTTTTT. Its translation is CASSPTGGRNTGELFF.